A single sample gave rise to the 20 T cell receptor beta chains below, sequenced in a study of blood T cell repertoires in COVID-19. Profiled with immunoSEQ multiplex PCR; TCRdb holds only in-frame clones, not every one. The repertoire holds 200,000 to 300,000 clones, with approximately 86% as singletons. The specimen sequenced was peripheral blood. The receptors stem from a woman aged 55-70 years with COVID-19, enrolled during active disease.

The chain is built from TRBV6-5 and TRBJ2-1, with 14 positions matching TRBD2. In germline, CDR1 is MNHEY, CDR2 SVGAGI. CDR3 size: 16 residues. Trimming cost V 0 bases and J 8 bases; bases outside gene matches: 3. CDR3 region: CASSYSGTSGRDEQFF. In nucleotides, the CDR3 is TGTGCCAGCAGTTACTCAGGGACTAGCGGGAGAGATGAGCAGTTCTTC.

This sequence joins TRBV7-8 and TRBJ2-7, with D tentatively TRBD2 (6 bases). The V gene lost 6 bases and the J gene lost 0 bases, with 12 bases spanning the gap. This CDR3 has 14 amino acids. The germline CDR1 and CDR2 sequences are SGHVS and FQNEAQ. The CDR3 DNA reads as TGTGCCAGCAGAAGGGGCGGGACCTCCTACGAGCAGTACTTC. Amino acids: CASRRGGTSYEQYF. The full variable domain, in which reference TRBV7-8 and TRBJ2-7 provide the parts outside the CDR3, is GAGVSQSPRYKVAKRGQDVALRCDPISGHVSLFWYQQALGQGPEFLTYFQNEAQLDKSGLPSDRFFAERPEGSVSTLKIQRTQQEDSAVYLCASRRGGTSYEQYFGPGTRLTVT.

Only one count was recorded for this clone. CDR3 nucleotides: TGTGCCAGCAGCTTGGGACAGGGGGCAAGTCAGCCCCAGCATTTT. Its translation: CASSLGQGASQPQHF. The chain is built from TRBV5-5 and TRBJ1-5; 10 bases are a match to TRBD1. The ends lost 0 bases at V and 6 bases at J; junction bases unmatched: 3. Germline V CDR1 and CDR2: SGHKS, YYEKEE (reference sequence). This CDR3 is built from 15 residues. Based on the CDR3 plus reference TRBV5-5 and TRBJ1-5, the full variable domain is DAGVTQSPTHLIKTRGQQVTLRCSPISGHKSVSWYQQVLGQGPQFIFQYYEKEERGRGNFPDRFSARQFPNYSSELNVNALLLGDSALYLCASSLGQGASQPQHFGDGTRLSIL.

This clone was observed a handful of times. This chain connects TRBV7-2 to TRBJ2-7; a weak D match, TRBD1 (6 bases). The CDR3 consists of 14 residues. Germline loops: CDR1 SGHTA, CDR2 FQGNSA. Trimming stripped 1 base from V and 7 bases from J, with 14 bases between. DNA for the CDR3: TGTGCCAGCAGCTTAGGTAATCAGGGGCTTGAGCAGTACTTC. It specifies CASSLGNQGLEQYF.

This chain connects TRBV28 to TRBJ1-2; the D is unclear. CDR1 and CDR2 (germline): MDHEN, SYDVKM. The ends were cut back, 5 bases at V and 6 bases at J, with 16 bases in the middle. The length of the CDR3 is 14 residues. The CDR3 sequence: CASSPPGVGHGYTF. The CDR3, as DNA: TGTGCCAGCAGTCCCCCCGGGGTTGGGCATGGCTACACCTTC.

The chain carries TRBV24-1 and TRBJ2-3, with D possibly TRBD2 on 6 matching bases. The CDR3 is made up of 14 amino acids. CDR1 and CDR2 (germline): KGHDR, SFDVKD. The V gene lost 7 bases and the J gene lost 1 base, with 11 bases spanning the gap. The CDR3 nucleotides read TGTGCCACCAGCTCCTGGGGGGGCACAGATACGCAGTATTTT. This gives the protein CATSSWGGTDTQYF.

The chain joins TRBV15 to TRBJ2-5; 11 bases match TRBD2. Germline-derived CDR1 and CDR2 are LNHNV and YYDKDF (reference sequence). The CDR3 contains 15 residues. J lost 3 bases, V lost 2 bases, and 2 bases had no gene match. This CDR3 reads CATSRPGLAEETQYF. In DNA, the CDR3 is TGTGCCACCAGCAGACCGGGACTAGCGGAAGAGACCCAGTACTTC.

This clone was detected only a few times. The V and J genes are TRBV5-1 and TRBJ2-7; tentative D call: TRBD1 (6 bases). V dropped 0 bases and J dropped 4 bases, with 11 bases sitting between them. The CDR3 length is 14 residues. Germline V gene sequence: CDR1 SGHRS, CDR2 YFSETQ. The CDR3, as DNA: TGCGCCAGCAGCTTGGAACAGGGTGTGTACGAGCAGTACTTC. It codes for CASSLEQGVYEQYF.

In this sample, this clone turned up a few times. The chain carries TRBV24-1 and TRBJ2-3; possible D gene TRBD2, 5 bases. The CDR3 spans 15 residues. The germline gives CDR1 KGHDR, CDR2 SFDVKD. V lost 5 bases and J lost 5, with 16 bases in between. The CDR3 bases are TGTGCCACCAGTGCGTCTAGGAGGCGTCAAGATACGCAGTATTTT. Its translation: CATSASRRRQDTQYF.

The genes are TRBV14 and TRBJ1-2, with no clear D. The CDR3 consists of 16 residues. CDR1 is SGHDN and CDR2 is FVKESK in the germline V gene. With 6 bases removed from V and 1 base from J, the gap between germline ends came to 18 bases. CDR3 nucleotide sequence: TGTGCCAGCAGTCTCCTGGGAGGACGACTTAACTATGGCTACACCTTC. Protein: CASSLLGGRLNYGYTF.

To note about this clone: Other DNA sequences in this specimen translate into the identical CDR3. This chain uses TRBV19 with TRBJ1-5, with D uncertain. Germline V gene sequence: CDR1 LNHDA, CDR2 SQIVND (reference sequence). The ends were cut back, 0 bases at V and 0 bases at J, with 6 bases in the middle. The CDR3 loop spans 15 amino acids. The CDR3 region has the DNA TGTGCCAGTAGTATAGATCGGGGTAGCAATCAGCCCCAGCATTTT. As protein: CASSIDRGSNQPQHF.

The chain recombines TRBV15 with TRBJ1-5, with D perhaps TRBD1 (6 bases). Germline V gene lookup returns CDR1 LNHNV and CDR2 YYDKDF (reference sequence). Trimming took 0 bases from V and 9 from J, leaving 9 bases between them. CDR3 size: 13 residues. CDR3 DNA sequence: TGTGCCACCAGCAGAGACCAGACAGGGCCCCAGCATTTT. It yields the protein CATSRDQTGPQHF.

The chain employs TRBV19 and TRBJ1-5; 9 nucleotides line up with TRBD1. CDR3 size: 18 residues. J was trimmed by 0 bases and V by 8 bases; bases with no gene match: 14. CDR1 is LNHDA and CDR2 is SQIVND in the germline V gene (reference sequence). CDR3 residues: CASQQPGTGLFSNQPQHF. Written as DNA, the CDR3 is TGTGCCAGTCAACAACCGGGGACAGGGCTTTTTAGCAATCAGCCCCAGCATTTT.

The chain has TRBV5-1 and TRBJ2-1; TRBD1 matches 11 bases. Germline-derived CDR1 and CDR2 are SGHRS and YFSETQ. CDR3 length equals 14 residues. The J segment lost 7 bases and the V segment lost 4 bases, leaving 4 bases of the junction unmatched. In nucleotides, the CDR3 is TGCGCCAGCAGCCGGGACAGGGGGAGAAATGAGCAGTTCTTC. This gives the protein CASSRDRGRNEQFF.

This chain links TRBV14 with TRBJ1-6; TRBD1 aligns across 8 bases. Per the germline V gene, CDR1 is SGHDN and CDR2 is FVKESK. Germline trimming cut 3 bases from V and 9 bases from J; bases unmatched to any gene: 10. There are 16 residues in the CDR3. The CDR3 region has the DNA TGTGCCAGCAGCCAGAGACAGGGGCCCGGGGGTTCACCCCTCCACTTT. It codes for CASSQRQGPGGSPLHF.

The gene calls are TRBV4-3 and TRBJ1-1; D ambiguous. From germline, CDR1 is LGHNA and CDR2 YSLEER. This CDR3 is 15 amino acids long. The V and J ends lost 0 bases and 1 base respectively, with 9 bases between them. The CDR3 DNA is TGCGCCAGCAGCCAAGATTATTCCAGGAACACTGAAGCTTTCTTT. Its protein is CASSQDYSRNTEAFF.

The chain has TRBV28 and TRBJ2-1; D gene ambiguous. Per the germline V gene, CDR1 is MDHEN and CDR2 is SYDVKM. The germline V and J ends were trimmed by 3 bases and 8 bases, with 5 bases remaining between them. The CDR3 is 11 amino acids. CDR3 amino acids: CASSLSYEQFF. For the CDR3, the DNA is TGTGCCAGCAGTTTGTCCTATGAGCAGTTCTTC.

This rearrangement joins TRBV30 to TRBJ1-6, with D maybe TRBD1 (5 bases). The V gene lost 3 bases and the J gene lost 7 bases, with 7 bases spanning the gap. This CDR3 is built from 12 residues. From germline, CDR1 is GTSNPN and CDR2 SVGIG (reference sequence). The CDR3 nucleotides read TGTGCCTGGAGACAGGAAAATTCACCCCTCCACTTT. It translates to CAWRQENSPLHF.

The chain combines TRBV6-5 with TRBJ1-5, with a possible D match to TRBD1 (6 bases). Germline V gene data show CDR1 as MNHEY and CDR2 as SVGAGI. The ends were cut back, 7 bases at V and 8 bases at J, with 6 bases in the middle. The CDR3 has 10 amino acids. CDR3 sequence reads: CASNREPQHF. In DNA, the CDR3 is TGTGCCAGCAACAGGGAGCCCCAGCATTTT.

V and J are TRBV5-4 and TRBJ1-2; unclear D gene. The ends were cut back, 0 bases at V and 4 bases at J, with 10 bases in the middle. Looked up from germline, CDR1 is SGHNT and CDR2 is YYREEE (reference sequence). The CDR3 runs 14 residues. The CDR3 reads CASSLEAGAYGYTF. In DNA form, the CDR3 reads TGTGCCAGCAGCTTGGAGGCGGGAGCCTATGGCTACACCTTC.